Reported below is one T cell receptor (beta chain). The antigen is unknown. This CDR3 is built from 11 residues. Germline loops: CDR1 SQVTM, CDR2 ANQGSEA. V was clipped by 6 bases and J by 5 bases; unmatched bases: 4. TCRdb keeps only in-frame clones here, not all; method: immunoSEQ multiplex PCR. Here the sample spans around 33,000 clones, around three fifths being singletons. Sequencing in the ViraFEST assay came after antigen-specific CD4+ T cells had been expanded with viral peptide pools, which were used to stimulate PBMC. Culture proceeded for about 11 days, and CD4+ T cells were then isolated. Each participant was given two doses of one vaccine (BNT162b2 or mRNA-1273). The healthy vaccine recipients, who had no prior SARS-CoV-2 infection, showed negative nucleocapsid antibodies. For each well, about 1.8 million PBMC were cultured with about 9.4 IU/ml IL-2 and about 11 ug/ml peptides. The authors replaced half the medium with IL-2 medium on days 3 and 7.

The data derive from a study of vaccination effects on CD4 cells after COVID-19. Regarding the study as a whole: Late post-vaccination samples showed marked contraction of infection- and vaccine-induced clones.

This receptor was obtained from a human donor who received a COVID-19 vaccine. This specimen consisted of CD4+ T cells from PBMCs cultured with SARS-CoV-2 spike peptides, obtained after COVID-19 vaccination. The rearrangement uses TRBV29-1 and TRBJ2-7; 7 positions match TRBD1. The CDR3 is CSVGQSHEQYF. In DNA form, the CDR3 reads TGCAGCGTGGGACAGTCCCACGAGCAGTACTTC.